Listed here is a single TCR beta chain. Its specificity is not known. PCR used 60 Vbeta primers and 13 Jbeta primers. Assay used: immunoSEQ multiplex PCR; TCRdb lists only in-frame clones, some missing. In the table there are about 180,000 clones, 76% of which are singletons. The sample originates from a study of cytomegalovirus exposure and HLA in healthy donors. Whole-study results and caveats: The study listed approximately 170 cytomegalovirus-associated TCR beta chains. A later analysis found that most CMV-associated TCR beta chains appeared HLA-restricted.

This CDR3 region has 15 residues. Germline CDR1 and CDR2: SNHLY and FYNNEI. V was shortened by 4 bases and J by 0 bases, with 13 bases between the two germline ends. This clonotype originated in a man aged 18 to 29 in good health and CMV-seronegative. The sequenced sample consisted of PBMCs. The chain has TRBV2 and TRBJ2-7, with unresolved D. For the CDR3, the DNA is TGTGCCAGCAGTGTGGGCTACACGATCTCCTACGAGCAGTACTTC. This translates into CASSVGYTISYEQYF.